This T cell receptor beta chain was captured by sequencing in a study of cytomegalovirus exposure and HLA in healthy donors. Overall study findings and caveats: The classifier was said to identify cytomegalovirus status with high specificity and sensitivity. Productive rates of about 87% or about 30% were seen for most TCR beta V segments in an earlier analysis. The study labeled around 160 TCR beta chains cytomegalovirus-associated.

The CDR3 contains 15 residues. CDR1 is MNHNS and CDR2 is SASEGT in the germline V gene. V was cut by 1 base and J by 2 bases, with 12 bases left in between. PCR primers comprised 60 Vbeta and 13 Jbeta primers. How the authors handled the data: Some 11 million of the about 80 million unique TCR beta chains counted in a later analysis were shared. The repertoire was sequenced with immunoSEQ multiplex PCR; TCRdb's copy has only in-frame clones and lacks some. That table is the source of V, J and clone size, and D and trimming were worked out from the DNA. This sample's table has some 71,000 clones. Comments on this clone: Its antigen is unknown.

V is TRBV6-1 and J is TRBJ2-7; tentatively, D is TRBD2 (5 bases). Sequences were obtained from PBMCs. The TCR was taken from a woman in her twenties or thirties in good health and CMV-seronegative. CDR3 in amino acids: CASSEGGGSPYEQYF. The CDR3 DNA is TGTGCCAGCAGTGAAGGTGGAGGTAGTCCCTACGAGCAGTACTTC.